This TCR beta chain was sequenced during a study of patients and donors after allogeneic stem cell transplantation. In germline, CDR1 is MNHNY, CDR2 SVGAGI (reference sequence). Between the trimmed V and J ends, which lost 1 base and 5 bases, there was a span of 5 bases. This CDR3 region has 12 residues. TCRdb reprocessed the RT-PCR reads with MiXCR, giving one entry per CDR3 protein. The sample records 7,000 to 9,000 distinct CDR3 sequences, under 14% being singletons. This clonotype was seen ten or more times. The chain couples TRBV6-6 to TRBJ1-1; D call uncertain. Material for sequencing was blood, either unsorted or a sorted T cell fraction (not recorded which). The TCR was taken from a human donor who was either an allogeneic HSCT recipient or a stem cell or donor lymphocyte infusion donor (not recorded which). It is not recorded whose cells these are; they may come from a transplant donor. The CDR3 is CASSYLGTEAFF. CDR3 coding DNA: TGTGCCAGCAGTTACTTGGGTACTGAAGCTTTCTTT.